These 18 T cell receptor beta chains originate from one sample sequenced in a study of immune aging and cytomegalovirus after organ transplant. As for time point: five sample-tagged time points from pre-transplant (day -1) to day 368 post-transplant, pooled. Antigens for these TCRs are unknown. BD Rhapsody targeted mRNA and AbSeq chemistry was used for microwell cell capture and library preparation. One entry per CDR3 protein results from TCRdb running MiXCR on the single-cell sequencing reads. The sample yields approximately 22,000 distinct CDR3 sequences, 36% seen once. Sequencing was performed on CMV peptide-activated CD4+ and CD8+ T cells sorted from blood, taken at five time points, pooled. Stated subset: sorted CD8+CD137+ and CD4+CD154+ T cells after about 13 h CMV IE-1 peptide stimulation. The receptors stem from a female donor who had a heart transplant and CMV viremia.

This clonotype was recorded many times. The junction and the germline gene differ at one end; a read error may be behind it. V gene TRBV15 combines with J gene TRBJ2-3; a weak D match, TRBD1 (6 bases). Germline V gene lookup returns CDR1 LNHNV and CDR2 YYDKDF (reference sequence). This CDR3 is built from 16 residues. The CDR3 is CATSSGGRGSTGTQYF. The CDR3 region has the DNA TGTGCCACCAGCTCTGGGGGCAGGGGTTCCACAGGTACGCAGTATTTT.

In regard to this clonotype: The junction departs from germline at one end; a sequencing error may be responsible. The CDR3 DNA reads as TGTGCCAGCGGTGACCCCGGGACAGGGGCCTTCTATGGCTACATCTTC. It encodes CASGDPGTGAFYGYIF. The gene calls are TRBV25-1 and TRBJ1-2; 10 positions match TRBD1. CDR3 length: 16 amino acids. Per germline, CDR1 MGHDK and CDR2 SYGVNS.

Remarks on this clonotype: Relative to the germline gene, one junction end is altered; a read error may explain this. CDR3 region: CASSFRDRGSETRYF. The DNA for the CDR3 is TGCGCCAGCAGCTTTAGGGACAGGGGTTCGGAGACCCGGTACTTC. The chain uses TRBV5-1 and TRBJ2-5, with 10 bases identical to TRBD1. The CDR3 loop spans 15 amino acids. The V gene's germline CDR1 is SGHRS and CDR2 YFSETQ.

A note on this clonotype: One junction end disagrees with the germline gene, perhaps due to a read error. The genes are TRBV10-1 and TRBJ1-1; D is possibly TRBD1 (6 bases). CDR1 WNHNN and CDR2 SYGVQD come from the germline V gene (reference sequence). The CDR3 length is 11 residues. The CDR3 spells CASPAGAEPLF. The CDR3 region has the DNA TGCGCCAGCCCCGCAGGGGCTGAACCTCTCTTT.

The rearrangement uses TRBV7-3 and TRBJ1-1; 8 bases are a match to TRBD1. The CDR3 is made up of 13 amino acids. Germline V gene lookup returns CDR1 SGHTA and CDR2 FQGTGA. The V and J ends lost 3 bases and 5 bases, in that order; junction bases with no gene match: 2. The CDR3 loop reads CASSFRQGTEAFF. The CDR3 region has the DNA TGTGCCAGCAGCTTCCGACAGGGGACTGAAGCTTTCTTT.

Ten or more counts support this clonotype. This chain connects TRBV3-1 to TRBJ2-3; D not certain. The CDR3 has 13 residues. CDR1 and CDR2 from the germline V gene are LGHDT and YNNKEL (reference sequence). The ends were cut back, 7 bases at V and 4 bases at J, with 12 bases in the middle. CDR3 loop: CASNAGRSDTQYF. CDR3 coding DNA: TGTGCCAGCAACGCCGGTAGGTCAGATACGCAGTATTTT.

The CDR3 nucleotides are TGTGCCTGGAGTGTTGGGCCAGCCTATGGCTACACCTTC. This encodes CAWSVGPAYGYTF. The chain has TRBV30 and TRBJ1-2; D is unresolved. CDR1 and CDR2 from the germline V gene are GTSNPN and SVGIG (reference sequence). V dropped 0 bases and J dropped 4 bases, with 9 bases sitting between them. CDR3 size: 13 residues.

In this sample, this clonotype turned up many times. The CDR3 DNA reads TGTGCCAGCAAACCTCCCGGGACTAGCGGGAGACCGGGCCCAGATACGCAGTATTTT. Protein sequence: CASKPPGTSGRPGPDTQYF. The chain carries TRBV27 and TRBJ2-3; 14 bases map to TRBD2. Per the germline V gene, CDR1 is MNHEY and CDR2 is SMNVEV (reference sequence). The CDR3 consists of 19 residues. The trim removed 7 bases at V and 4 bases at J, leaving 16 bases unmatched.

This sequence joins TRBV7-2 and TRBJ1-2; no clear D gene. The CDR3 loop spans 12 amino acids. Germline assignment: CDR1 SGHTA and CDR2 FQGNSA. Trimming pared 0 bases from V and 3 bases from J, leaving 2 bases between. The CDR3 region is CASSLADYGYTF. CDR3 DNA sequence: TGTGCCAGCAGCTTAGCGGACTATGGCTACACCTTC. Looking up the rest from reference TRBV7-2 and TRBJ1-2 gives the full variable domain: GAGVSQSPSNKVTEKGKDVELRCDPISGHTALYWYRQSLGQGLEFLIYFQGNSAPDKSGLPSDRFSAERTGGSVSTLTIQRTQQEDSAVYLCASSLADYGYTFGSGTRLTVV.

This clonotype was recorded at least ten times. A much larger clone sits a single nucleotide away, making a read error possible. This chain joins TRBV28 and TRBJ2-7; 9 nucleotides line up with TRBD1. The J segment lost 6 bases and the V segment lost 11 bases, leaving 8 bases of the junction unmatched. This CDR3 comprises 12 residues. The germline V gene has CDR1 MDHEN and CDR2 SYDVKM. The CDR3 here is CAAQGARIEQYF. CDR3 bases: TGTGCCGCACAGGGGGCGCGGATCGAGCAGTACTTC.

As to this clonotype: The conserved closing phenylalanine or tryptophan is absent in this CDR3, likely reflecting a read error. In nucleotides, the CDR3 is TGTGCCAGCAGCTCGAATCGGCGGGGAGGCTACACCTCC. This encodes CASSSNRRGGYTS. The rearrangement links TRBV11-3 to TRBJ1-2; D is unresolved. The V end was cut by 4 bases, the J end by 8 bases, with 14 bases between. Looked up from germline, CDR1 is SGHNT and CDR2 is YENEEA. The length of the CDR3 is 13 residues.

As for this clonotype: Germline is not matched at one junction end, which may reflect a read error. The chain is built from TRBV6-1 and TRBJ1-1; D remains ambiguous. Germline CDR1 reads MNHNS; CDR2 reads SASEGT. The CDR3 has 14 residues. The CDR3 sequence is CASSDPCHNTEAFF. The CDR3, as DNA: TGTGCCAGCAGTGACCCCTGTCACAACACTGAAGCCTTCTTT.

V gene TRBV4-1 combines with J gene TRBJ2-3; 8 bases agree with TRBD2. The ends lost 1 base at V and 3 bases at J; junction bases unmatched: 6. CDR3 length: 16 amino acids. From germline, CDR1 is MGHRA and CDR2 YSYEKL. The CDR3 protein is CASSQAGAGVTDTQYF. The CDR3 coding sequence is TGCGCCAGCAGCCAAGCCGGAGCGGGAGTGACAGATACGCAGTATTTT.

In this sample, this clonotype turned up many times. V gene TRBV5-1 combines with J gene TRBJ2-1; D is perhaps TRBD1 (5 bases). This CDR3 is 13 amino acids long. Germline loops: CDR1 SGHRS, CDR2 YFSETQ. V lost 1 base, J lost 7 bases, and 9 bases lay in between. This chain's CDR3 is CASSLSTANEQFF. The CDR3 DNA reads TGCGCCAGCAGCTTGTCGACAGCGAATGAGCAGTTCTTC. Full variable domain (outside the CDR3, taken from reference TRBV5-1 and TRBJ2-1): KAGVTQTPRYLIKTRGQQVTLSCSPISGHRSVSWYQQTPGQGLQFLFEYFSETQRNKGNFPGRFSGRQFSNSRSEMNVSTLELGDSALYLCASSLSTANEQFFGPGTRLTVL.

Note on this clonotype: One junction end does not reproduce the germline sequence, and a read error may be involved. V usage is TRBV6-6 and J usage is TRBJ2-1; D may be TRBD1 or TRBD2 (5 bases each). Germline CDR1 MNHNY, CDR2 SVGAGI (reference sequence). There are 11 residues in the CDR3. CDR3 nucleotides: TGTGCCGGCAGTCCGGGACCAGCTAAGATCTTC. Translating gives CAGSPGPAKIF.

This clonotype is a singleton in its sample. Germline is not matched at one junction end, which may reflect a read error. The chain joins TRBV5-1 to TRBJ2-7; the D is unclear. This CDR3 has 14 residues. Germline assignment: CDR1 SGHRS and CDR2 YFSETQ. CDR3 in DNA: TGCGCCAGCACCCCCGGTGTGGGTCTCTACGGGCAGTGCTTC. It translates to CASTPGVGLYGQCF.

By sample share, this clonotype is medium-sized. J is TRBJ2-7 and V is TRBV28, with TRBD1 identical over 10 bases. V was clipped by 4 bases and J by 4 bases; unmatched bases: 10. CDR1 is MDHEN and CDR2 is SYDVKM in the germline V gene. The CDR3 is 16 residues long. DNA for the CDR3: TGTGCCAGCAGTTCGACCGGGACAGGGGTAAAATACGAGCAGTACTTC. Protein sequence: CASSSTGTGVKYEQYF.

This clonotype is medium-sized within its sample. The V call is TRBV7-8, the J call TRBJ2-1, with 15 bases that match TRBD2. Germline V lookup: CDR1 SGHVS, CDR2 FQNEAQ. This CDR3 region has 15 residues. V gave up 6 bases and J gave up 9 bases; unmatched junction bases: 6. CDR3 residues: CASSAGTSGRSEQFF. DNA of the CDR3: TGTGCCAGCAGTGCCGGGACTAGCGGGAGGAGTGAGCAGTTCTTC.